The 26 T cell receptor beta chains below come from one sample, sequenced in a study of response to subunit inactivated influenza vaccine. TCRdb used MiXCR to reprocess the RT-PCR reads, holding one entry per CDR3 protein. The table includes 150,000 to 200,000 distinct CDR3 sequences, approximately 12% detected once. These data were also reused for a study on T cells expressing NK-cell markers. That paper adds: The cDNA for TCR beta came from 5'RACE template switching with UMIs.

The specimen was CD8+ T cells sorted from PBMCs, collected 11 to 12 days after vaccination. The source is a man between 45 and 60 years old who received an inactivated influenza vaccine.

Ten or more counts support this clonotype. The genes are TRBV5-1 and TRBJ2-3; D unresolved. Trimming pared 4 bases from V and 0 bases from J, leaving 15 bases between. CDR1 is SGHRS, CDR2 YFSETQ, per germline. The CDR3 has 16 residues. This chain's CDR3 is CASSPRVSISTDTQYF. Written as DNA, the CDR3 is TGCGCCAGCAGCCCCCGGGTCTCGATCAGCACAGATACGCAGTATTTT.

This clonotype came up many times. The chain is built from TRBV7-2 and TRBJ2-7, with D possibly being TRBD2 (5 bases). The germline V gene has CDR1 SGHTA and CDR2 FQGNSA. The CDR3 loop spans 13 amino acids. Trimming pared 5 bases from V and 3 bases from J, leaving 11 bases between. The CDR3 DNA follows: TGTGCCAGCAGCCGTCGGGAAGACTACGAGCAGTACTTC. It specifies CASSRREDYEQYF.

This clonotype was recorded at least ten times. The chain carries TRBV27 and TRBJ2-7; 9 bases agree with TRBD1. V lost 5 bases, J lost 5 bases, and 7 bases stayed unmatched. This CDR3 contains 14 residues. Germline V gene sequence: CDR1 MNHEY, CDR2 SMNVEV (reference sequence). CDR3 sequence (DNA): TGTGCCAGCAGTGTACTGGGACAGGGACACGAGCAGTACTTC. Protein: CASSVLGQGHEQYF.

V and J are TRBV28 and TRBJ2-1; 11 bases agree with TRBD2. Germline-derived CDR1 and CDR2 are MDHEN and SYDVKM. V lost 5 bases, J lost 7 bases, and 7 bases stayed unmatched. This CDR3 is 15 amino acids long. The CDR3 here is CASSILVAGGNEQFF. CDR3 bases: TGTGCCAGCAGTATACTAGTAGCGGGAGGGAATGAGCAGTTCTTC. Using reference TRBV28 and TRBJ2-1 for the parts outside the CDR3, the full variable domain is DVKVTQSSRYLVKRTGEKVFLECVQDMDHENMFWYRQDPGLGLRLIYFSYDVKMKEKGDIPEGYSVSREKKERFSLILESASTNQTSMYLCASSILVAGGNEQFFGPGTRLTVL.

In nucleotides, the CDR3 is TGTGCCAGCACAAGGAGTGGACTGCAAGAGACCCAGTACTTC. Its protein is CASTRSGLQETQYF. The chain is built from TRBV2 and TRBJ2-5; tentatively, D is TRBD2 (5 bases). Trimming took 7 bases from V and 2 from J, leaving 14 bases between them. Germline CDR1 reads SNHLY; CDR2 reads FYNNEI. The CDR3 has 14 amino acids.

This clonotype was observed a few times. This chain links TRBV12-3 or TRBV12-4 with TRBJ2-7; TRBD1 is a possible D gene (6 bases). Trimming cost V 8 bases and J 3 bases, with 14 bases left between them. This CDR3 region has 13 residues. For the CDR3, the DNA is TGTGCCAGCGCGACCGGGACAAGCTACGAGCAGTACTTC. Translating gives CASATGTSYEQYF.

The V call is TRBV29-1, the J call TRBJ2-7, with unresolved D. CDR3 size: 12 residues. The V end lost 0 bases, the J end lost 1 base, and 4 bases lay between the germline ends. Germline assignment: CDR1 SQVTM and CDR2 ANQGSEA. The chain's CDR3 is CSVEDHSYEQYF. In DNA, the CDR3 is TGCAGCGTTGAAGATCATTCCTACGAGCAGTACTTC.

V and J are TRBV13 and TRBJ2-7, with 12 bases that match TRBD2. Germline V CDR1 and CDR2: PRHDT, FYEKMQ (reference sequence). J was trimmed by 2 bases and V by 5 bases; bases with no gene match: 4. The CDR3 has 15 residues. As DNA, the CDR3 is TGTGCCAGCAGCAGAAGACTAGCGGGAGCCTACGAGCAGTACTTC. This encodes CASSRRLAGAYEQYF. Variable domain in full (rest from reference TRBV13 and TRBJ2-7): AAGVIQSPRHLIKEKRETATLKCYPIPRHDTVYWYQQGPGQDPQFLISFYEKMQSDKGSIPDRFSAQQFSDYHSELNMSSLELGDSALYFCASSRRLAGAYEQYFGPGTRLTVT.

The rearrangement joins TRBV3-1 to TRBJ2-7; D is unresolved. Germline assignment: CDR1 LGHDT and CDR2 YNNKEL (reference sequence). V lost 0 bases to trimming and J lost 3 bases, with 24 bases between them. This CDR3 is 19 amino acids long. CDR3 sequence (DNA): TGTGCCAGCAGCCAAGATCTCGGGCAGACAAGAGATGGATTCTACGAGCAGTACTTC. This sequence encodes CASSQDLGQTRDGFYEQYF.

This chain connects TRBV27 to TRBJ1-4; D remains unclear. The CDR3 length is 15 residues. V lost 4 bases, J lost 0 bases, and 9 bases lay in between. Germline V gene sequence: CDR1 MNHEY, CDR2 SMNVEV (reference sequence). CDR3 DNA: TGTGCCAGCAGTTCTGGGGATGCAACTAATGAAAAACTGTTTTTT. It translates to CASSSGDATNEKLFF.

This chain uses TRBV7-2 with TRBJ1-2; 9 nucleotides align to TRBD1. The CDR3 has 14 residues. J lost 5 bases, V lost 5 bases, and 6 bases had no gene match. The germline gives CDR1 SGHTA, CDR2 FQGNSA. CDR3 loop: CASSETGTGYGYTF. In DNA form, the CDR3 reads TGTGCCAGCAGCGAAACCGGGACAGGGTATGGCTACACCTTC. Combining the CDR3 with reference TRBV7-2 and TRBJ1-2 gives the whole variable domain GAGVSQSPSNKVTEKGKDVELRCDPISGHTALYWYRQSLGQGLEFLIYFQGNSAPDKSGLPSDRFSAERTGGSVSTLTIQRTQQEDSAVYLCASSETGTGYGYTFGSGTRLTVV.

Note on this clonotype: A much larger clone differs by one base, so this may be a read error. The genes are TRBV13 and TRBJ2-7, with a possible D match to TRBD2 (6 bases). The V end was cut by 2 bases, the J end by 5 bases, with 19 bases between. Germline CDR1 is PRHDT and CDR2 is FYEKMQ (reference sequence). CDR3 length: 16 residues. For the CDR3, the DNA is TGTGCCAGCAGCTTATTTACTAGCCGGAGGCGAAACGAGCAGTACTTC. This encodes CASSLFTSRRRNEQYF.

This clonotype appeared a few times. V is TRBV7-9 and J is TRBJ1-1, with D unclear. This CDR3 comprises 11 residues. V shed 5 bases and J shed 5 bases, with 6 bases lying between them. Germline V gene lookup returns CDR1 SEHNR and CDR2 FQNEAQ (reference sequence). CDR3 residues: CASSVLTEAFF. The CDR3, as DNA: TGTGCCAGCAGCGTCTTGACTGAAGCTTTCTTT.

CDR3 DNA: TGTGCCAGCAGCTTATGGGCTCCAGATACGCAGTATTTT. The encoded protein is CASSLWAPDTQYF. The J gene is TRBJ2-3, the V gene TRBV7-3; D is uncertain. V was shortened by 2 bases and J by 4 bases, with 7 bases between the two germline ends. Germline V gives CDR1 SGHTA, CDR2 FQGTGA. The CDR3 is 13 amino acids. Full variable domain (missing parts from reference TRBV7-3 and TRBJ2-3): GAGVSQTPSNKVTEKGKYVELRCDPISGHTALYWYRQSLGQGPEFLIYFQGTGAADDSGLPNDRFFAVRPEGSVSTLKIQRTERGDSAVYLCASSLWAPDTQYFGPGTRLTVL.

This clonotype has a count of ten or more. This chain connects TRBV5-5 to TRBJ2-7; weak D call: TRBD2 (5 bases). The CDR3 covers 14 residues. Between the trimmed V and J ends, which lost 4 bases and 2 bases, there was a span of 13 bases. Germline loops: CDR1 SGHKS, CDR2 YYEKEE (reference sequence). CDR3 sequence: CASSPPRGPYEQYF. The CDR3 DNA is TGTGCCAGCAGCCCCCCGAGAGGGCCCTACGAGCAGTACTTC.

The gene calls are TRBV27 and TRBJ1-2; D remains ambiguous. In germline, CDR1 is MNHEY, CDR2 SMNVEV (reference sequence). V dropped 9 bases and J dropped 0 bases, with 20 bases sitting between them. The CDR3 spans 16 residues. CDR3 DNA sequence: TGTGCCAGGAGTCCTCCCCCGGGTCCGCCTAACTATGGCTACACCTTC. Encoded protein: CARSPPPGPPNYGYTF.

This clonotype was found a few times. The chain uses TRBV5-1 and TRBJ2-7, with D tentatively TRBD2 (5 bases). Trimming removed 0 bases at V and 6 bases at J, with 16 bases between. The CDR3 loop spans 15 amino acids. Germline V gives CDR1 SGHRS, CDR2 YFSETQ. CDR3 sequence: CASSLDEGLRPEQYF. As DNA, the CDR3 is TGCGCCAGCAGCTTGGATGAGGGATTGCGGCCCGAGCAGTACTTC.

This clonotype was found a few times. V and J are TRBV10-3 and TRBJ2-7, with 11 nucleotides matching TRBD2. V shed 6 bases and J 2 bases; nucleotides not matched to a gene: 3. This CDR3 has 14 residues. Germline lookup yields CDR1 ENHRY and CDR2 SYGVKD. The CDR3: CAISQLAGAYEQYF. Here the CDR3 DNA reads TGTGCCATCAGCCAACTAGCGGGAGCCTACGAGCAGTACTTC.

The chain uses TRBV18 and TRBJ2-1; D perhaps matches TRBD2 (5 bases). Germline V gene lookup returns CDR1 KGHSH and CDR2 LQKENI. This CDR3 is 15 amino acids long. Trimming stripped 3 bases from V and 4 bases from J, with 13 bases between. CDR3 residues: CASSPSGDGYNEQFF. The CDR3 DNA reads TGTGCCAGCTCACCTTCCGGGGATGGGTACAATGAGCAGTTCTTC.

The chain joins TRBV27 to TRBJ2-7; D may be TRBD1 (6 bases). Germline CDR1 MNHEY, CDR2 SMNVEV (reference sequence). Trimming took 6 bases from V and 7 from J, leaving 10 bases between them. The CDR3 sequence is 11 residues long. CDR3 loop: CASRRGGEQYF. The CDR3 DNA is TGTGCCAGCAGGCGAGGGGGTGAGCAGTACTTC.

The chain joins TRBV6-1 to TRBJ2-5; no definite D call. The CDR3 is 14 amino acids. In germline, CDR1 is MNHNS, CDR2 SASEGT. V dropped 6 bases and J dropped 2 bases, with 13 bases sitting between them. For the CDR3, the DNA is TGTGCCAGCAGCCCCGGGCAGTGGCAAGAGACCCAGTACTTC. It encodes CASSPGQWQETQYF.

This clonotype has just a few counts. This rearrangement joins TRBV7-2 to TRBJ2-3; 13 bases line up with TRBD2. Germline CDR1 SGHTA, CDR2 FQGNSA. The CDR3 sequence is 15 residues long. V lost 8 bases, J lost 5 bases, and 7 bases stayed unmatched. The CDR3 DNA reads as TGTGCCAGCCAGTCGGGACTAGCGGGAAGAGATACGCAGTATTTT. Its translation is CASQSGLAGRDTQYF. The variable domain in full, with the rest retrieved from reference TRBV7-2 and TRBJ2-3, is GAGVSQSPSNKVTEKGKDVELRCDPISGHTALYWYRQSLGQGLEFLIYFQGNSAPDKSGLPSDRFSAERTGGSVSTLTIQRTQQEDSAVYLCASQSGLAGRDTQYFGPGTRLTVL.

V and J are TRBV3-1 and TRBJ1-1; D ambiguous. V was clipped by 0 bases and J by 6 bases, with 14 bases between them. CDR1 and CDR2 from the germline V gene are LGHDT and YNNKEL (reference sequence). The CDR3 has 15 residues. In DNA form, the CDR3 reads TGTGCCAGCAGCCAAGAAGGGCACTACGGGTCTGAAGCTTTCTTT. The encoded protein is CASSQEGHYGSEAFF.

Only a few counts were recorded for this clonotype. The V call is TRBV7-9, the J call TRBJ2-7; D uncertain. The germline gives CDR1 SEHNR, CDR2 FQNEAQ (reference sequence). Trimming took off 4 bases at V and 3 bases at J, with 13 bases between the two ends. The CDR3 is 14 residues long. CDR3 loop: CASSYHGDYYEQYF. As DNA, the CDR3 is TGTGCCAGCAGCTACCATGGGGATTACTACGAGCAGTACTTC.

The chain has TRBV28 and TRBJ1-1; the match to TRBD1 covers 8 bases. The trim removed 5 bases at V and 2 bases at J, leaving 4 bases unmatched. The germline gives CDR1 MDHEN, CDR2 SYDVKM. The CDR3 is 14 amino acids. The CDR3 bases are TGTGCCAGCAGTGTGACAGGGGAAAACACTGAAGCTTTCTTT. Amino acids: CASSVTGENTEAFF.

This clonotype was counted between two and nine times. The rearrangement uses TRBV6-2 or TRBV6-3 and TRBJ2-2; a weak D match, TRBD2 (5 bases). Germline CDR1 MNHEY, CDR2 SVGEGT. V lost 1 base and J 0 bases, leaving 9 bases between the germline ends. The CDR3 contains 16 residues. The CDR3 DNA sequence: TGTGCCAGCAGTTACTTCCGGGGAGCGAACACCGGGGAGCTGTTTTTT. It codes for CASSYFRGANTGELFF.